This T cell receptor (beta chain) is drawn from a study of cytomegalovirus exposure and HLA in healthy donors. Study-wide context: An earlier analysis identified 110 million or so unique TCR beta sequences in approximately 170 million T cells. Clustering assigned roughly 81% of the approximately 400 genotyped donors to the Caucasian-associated ancestry cluster.

This clone appeared a few times. Its target is unknown. Germline CDR1 MGHRA, CDR2 YSYEKL. The V and J ends lost 0 bases and 7 bases, in that order; junction bases with no gene match: 5. The CDR3 extends over 15 amino acids. Study-level findings and limits: Among the sequence variants, a highly shared cluster was likely an artifact of sequencing. While the bulk of TCR sequences proved rare, some public TCRs turned up in many donors.

A multiplex PCR was run with 60 Vbeta primers and 13 Jbeta primers. Sequencing used immunoSEQ multiplex PCR; TCRdb keeps in-frame clones, though not all of them. The data show approximately 190,000 clones, with approximately 82% seen just once and 1.7% held by the top ten. Sequences were obtained from PBMCs. This sequence originates from a man in his forties in good health and CMV-seropositive. The chain links TRBV4-1 to TRBJ2-1; 8 positions agree with TRBD1. The CDR3 reads CASSQEGQGANEQFF. The CDR3 DNA reads as TGCGCCAGCAGCCAAGAAGGGCAGGGGGCGAATGAGCAGTTCTTC.